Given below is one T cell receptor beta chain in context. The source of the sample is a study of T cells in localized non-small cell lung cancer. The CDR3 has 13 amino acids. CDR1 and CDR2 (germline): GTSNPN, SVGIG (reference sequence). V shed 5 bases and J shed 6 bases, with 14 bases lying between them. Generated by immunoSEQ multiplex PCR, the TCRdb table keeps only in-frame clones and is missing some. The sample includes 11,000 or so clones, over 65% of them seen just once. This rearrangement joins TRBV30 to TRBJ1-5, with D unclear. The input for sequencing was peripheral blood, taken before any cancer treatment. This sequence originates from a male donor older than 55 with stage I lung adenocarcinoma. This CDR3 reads CAWSFLSSQPQHF. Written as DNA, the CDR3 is TGTGCCTGGTCTTTTTTGTCCTCTCAGCCCCAGCATTTT.